This T cell receptor beta chain stems from a study of coeliac disease. Study-wide findings and caveats: Lamina propria and intraepithelial cell fractions may contain each other's cells.

Regarding this clone: No antigen is known for it.

Per the germline V gene, CDR1 is MNHEY and CDR2 is SMNVEV (reference sequence). Trimming cost V 0 bases and J 7 bases, with 16 bases left between them. CDR3 size: 15 residues. The data were produced by immunoSEQ multiplex PCR, yet TCRdb's version contains in-frame clones alone and is incomplete. Of 950 to 1,200 clones listed, 70% are singletons. This sequence was found in a human donor without celiac disease. V usage is TRBV27 and J usage is TRBJ2-7, with D possibly being TRBD2 (6 bases). The material sequenced was intraepithelial lymphocytes from the gut. DNA of the CDR3: TGTGCCAGCAGTTTATCGGGACTCAACCTGCGGGAGCAGTACTTC. Encoded protein: CASSLSGLNLREQYF.